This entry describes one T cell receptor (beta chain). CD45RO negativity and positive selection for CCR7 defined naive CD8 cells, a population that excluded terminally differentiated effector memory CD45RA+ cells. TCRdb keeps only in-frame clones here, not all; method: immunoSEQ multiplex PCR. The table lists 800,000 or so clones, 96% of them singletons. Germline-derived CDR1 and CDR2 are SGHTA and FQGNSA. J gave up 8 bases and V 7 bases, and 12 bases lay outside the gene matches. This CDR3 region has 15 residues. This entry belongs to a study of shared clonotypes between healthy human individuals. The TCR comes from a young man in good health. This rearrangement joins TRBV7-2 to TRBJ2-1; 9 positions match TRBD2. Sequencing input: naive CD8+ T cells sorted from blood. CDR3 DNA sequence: TGTGCCAGCACCCCCCGCGGGAGGGCCTTGGATGAGCAGTTCTTC. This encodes CASTPRGRALDEQFF.